The present T cell receptor beta chain was sequenced within a study of Graves' ophthalmopathy and Graves' hyperthyroidism. The study amplified TCR beta CDR3 regions using RNA transcripts. The workflow started with a first-round RT-PCR run with HTBI primers and then moved on to a second-round multiplex PCR. From the multiplex PCR reads, TCRdb called clonotypes with MiXCR, one entry per CDR3 protein. Of some 390,000 distinct CDR3 sequences listed, approximately 20% are singletons. This clonotype was counted many times. The antigen remains undetermined. Ineligible for inclusion were patients with other autoimmune diseases, uncontrolled infections, pregnancy or lactation. Orbital computed tomography, together with clinical symptoms, serum thyroxine, TRAb and thyroid ultrasound, was used for diagnosis. Study conclusions and caveats: Discriminating ophthalmopathy from stable hyperthyroidism, a 13-signature model attained a sensitivity of 87.88% and a specificity of around 81%.

This CDR3 spans 17 amino acids. Trimming removed 9 bases from V and 0 bases from J, with 18 bases in between. This chain uses TRBV12-3 or TRBV12-4 with TRBJ1-6; D remains unclear. The receptor was derived from a woman aged 18-29 years with Graves' ophthalmopathy. Sequencing was done on a sample of peripheral blood. The CDR3 spells CASRRGGILSYNSPLHF. In nucleotides, the CDR3 is TGTGCCAGTCGACGCGGAGGGATCCTCTCCTATAATTCACCCCTCCACTTT.